This T cell receptor (beta chain) came from a study of T cell repertoires in cytomegalovirus infection. Study-wide background: Public signatures in TCR beta pointed to CMV infection and matching HLA type.

TCRdb ran MiXCR on the reads and lists one entry per CDR3 protein. The sample carries roughly 760,000 distinct CDR3 sequences, 35% recorded once. The CDR3 loop spans 13 amino acids. Germline CDR1 reads DFQATT; CDR2 reads SNEGSKA (reference sequence). The V gene lost 5 bases and the J gene lost 8 bases, with 16 bases spanning the gap. A remark on this clonotype: The antigen is not known.

Study-level results: There were carriers of CMV plus the relevant HLA, and cumulative public TCR beta family frequency identified them. Dominating the ex vivo response were HLA-C-restricted CMV-specific TCR beta clonotypes.

The sequenced sample consisted of PBMCs. The chain uses TRBV20-1 and TRBJ2-1; TRBD2 is a possible D gene (7 bases). The TCR was taken from a human donor in good health (CMV status not recorded). Some clones in this sample may be carry-over from other donors' samples. The CDR3 loop reads CSAVVGGQDEQFF. CDR3 in DNA: TGCAGTGCTGTGGTGGGGGGGCAGGATGAGCAGTTCTTC.